The 17 T cell receptor beta chains below were found in one sample sequenced in a study of cytomegalovirus exposure and HLA in healthy donors. With 60 Vbeta and 13 Jbeta primers, the PCR was carried out. Clones were read by immunoSEQ multiplex PCR, and TCRdb kept only the in-frame ones, dropping some. The data show 270,000 or so clones, with roughly 85% seen just once and less than 4.5% held by the top ten. Sample: PBMCs. These receptors all stem from a man in his forties or fifties in good health and CMV-seropositive.

In this sample, this clone turned up once. CDR3 coding DNA: TGTGCCAGCAGCCAAGATCCGGCGGAGCCTGCAGATACGCAGTATTTT. This sequence encodes CASSQDPAEPADTQYF. The rearrangement joins TRBV4-2 to TRBJ2-3; D is unclear. The CDR3 is 16 amino acids. Per germline, CDR1 LGHNA and CDR2 YNFKEQ. The germline V and J ends were trimmed by 0 bases and 4 bases, with 14 bases remaining between them.

This clone was observed once. The V and J genes are TRBV7-9 and TRBJ2-7, with 9 bases that match TRBD2. The V gene's germline CDR1 is SEHNR and CDR2 FQNEAQ (reference sequence). The CDR3 covers 14 residues. V lost 7 bases and J lost 2; bases outside the gene matches: 6. CDR3 loop: CASTYSGSAYEQYF. For the CDR3, the DNA is TGTGCCAGCACCTATAGCGGGAGTGCCTACGAGCAGTACTTC.

This chain uses TRBV27 with TRBJ2-7; 8 positions match TRBD2. Trimming removed 5 bases from V and 4 bases from J; junction bases left unmatched: 7. The length of the CDR3 is 14 residues. The germline V gene has CDR1 MNHEY and CDR2 SMNVEV (reference sequence). CDR3 amino acids: CASSRREGRYEQYF. CDR3 DNA sequence: TGTGCCAGCAGTCGTCGGGAGGGCCGGTACGAGCAGTACTTC.

Of note for this clone: This same CDR3 is encoded by further DNA sequences in the sample. The V call is TRBV19, the J call TRBJ2-1; TRBD1 is a possible D gene (6 bases). The V and J ends lost 10 bases and 2 bases respectively, with 21 bases between them. The V gene's germline CDR1 is LNHDA and CDR2 SQIVND (reference sequence). The length of the CDR3 is 16 residues. This CDR3 is CATSTGGVPAYNEQFF. Here the CDR3 DNA reads TGTGCCACCTCGACAGGAGGCGTTCCCGCCTACAATGAGCAGTTCTTC.

This sequence joins TRBV7-2 and TRBJ2-7; TRBD2 matches at 11 bases. CDR1 is SGHTA, CDR2 FQGNSA, per germline. The CDR3 extends over 13 amino acids. The junction had 7 bases not matched to a gene; V was cut back by 10 bases and J by 5 bases. CDR3 DNA: TGTGCCACCGCTAGCGGGAGGTACGACGAGCAGTACTTC. Translated, it gives CATASGRYDEQYF.

The rearrangement links TRBV9 to TRBJ2-1, with D possibly being TRBD2 (6 bases). The germline V gene has CDR1 SGDLS and CDR2 YYNGEE. This CDR3 region has 14 residues. Trimming removed 3 bases at V and 6 bases at J, with 13 bases between. The DNA for the CDR3 is TGTGCCAGCAGCGGAGGTGGTAGCGGCAATGAGCAGTTCTTC. The encoded protein is CASSGGGSGNEQFF.

The chain uses TRBV4-3 and TRBJ2-3; 8 nucleotides match TRBD2. The CDR3 is 17 residues long. Trimming removed 0 bases from V and 2 bases from J; junction bases left unmatched: 7. Germline CDR1 and CDR2: LGHNA and YSLEER. The CDR3 reads CASSQDVVAGFTDTQYF. In nucleotides, the CDR3 is TGCGCCAGCAGCCAAGACGTGGTAGCGGGGTTCACAGATACGCAGTATTTT.

This rearrangement joins TRBV5-5 to TRBJ2-7; 7 bases align to TRBD1. The CDR3 length is 16 residues. Germline V gives CDR1 SGHKS, CDR2 YYEKEE (reference sequence). V shed 4 bases and J 6 bases; nucleotides not matched to a gene: 16. CDR3 bases: TGTGCCAGCAGCAGGATCCTTGGGACAGTTAGGCTCGAGCAGTACTTC. This sequence encodes CASSRILGTVRLEQYF. The variable domain in full, with the rest retrieved from reference TRBV5-5 and TRBJ2-7, is DAGVTQSPTHLIKTRGQQVTLRCSPISGHKSVSWYQQVLGQGPQFIFQYYEKEERGRGNFPDRFSARQFPNYSSELNVNALLLGDSALYLCASSRILGTVRLEQYFGPGTRLTVT.

The genes are TRBV28 and TRBJ1-5; D ambiguous. Per the germline V gene, CDR1 is MDHEN and CDR2 is SYDVKM. Deletions cut 3 bases from V and 6 bases from J, with 9 bases between. The CDR3 is 13 amino acids. CDR3 sequence: CASSFHESQPQHF. The CDR3 coding sequence is TGTGCCAGCAGTTTTCATGAGAGTCAGCCCCAGCATTTT. The variable domain in full, completed from reference TRBV28 and TRBJ1-5, reads DVKVTQSSRYLVKRTGEKVFLECVQDMDHENMFWYRQDPGLGLRLIYFSYDVKMKEKGDIPEGYSVSREKKERFSLILESASTNQTSMYLCASSFHESQPQHFGDGTRLSIL.

The table lists this clone with a few counts. This sequence joins TRBV2 and TRBJ1-5; D call uncertain. Germline CDR1 reads SNHLY; CDR2 reads FYNNEI. The CDR3 spans 15 residues. V was pared by 5 bases and J by 1 base, with 12 bases between. As DNA, the CDR3 is TGTGCCAGCAGTCCGGGAACGGGGAGCAATCAGCCCCAGCATTTT. This codes for CASSPGTGSNQPQHF.

The gene calls are TRBV7-2 and TRBJ2-3; TRBD1 matches at 7 bases. V lost 5 bases, J lost 6 bases, and 5 bases stayed unmatched. Germline V gives CDR1 SGHTA, CDR2 FQGNSA. CDR3 length: 13 residues. The CDR3 loop is CASSLNRGDTQYF. Written as DNA, the CDR3 is TGTGCCAGCAGCCTAAACAGGGGTGATACGCAGTATTTT.

The V gene is TRBV4-1, the J gene TRBJ2-5; TRBD1 aligns across 8 bases. The CDR3 is 15 amino acids. The ends lost 2 bases at V and 0 bases at J; junction bases unmatched: 2. Germline CDR1 is MGHRA and CDR2 is YSYEKL. The CDR3 bases are TGCGCCAGCAGCCAACCGGGACAGGACCAAGAGACCCAGTACTTC. Protein sequence: CASSQPGQDQETQYF.

The chain couples TRBV6-1 to TRBJ2-3, with a possible D match to TRBD1 (5 bases). Trimming shortened V by 4 bases and J by 2 bases, and 19 bases separated the two germline ends. CDR1 MNHNS and CDR2 SASEGT come from the germline V gene. The CDR3 consists of 17 residues. The DNA of the CDR3 is TGTGCCAGCAGTGGTTTCAAAGGGGATGGAACCACAGATACGCAGTATTTT. Translation gives CASSGFKGDGTTDTQYF.

This chain links TRBV9 with TRBJ2-7; D is perhaps TRBD1 (6 bases). This CDR3 contains 14 residues. The V end was cut by 4 bases, the J end by 3 bases, with 14 bases between. From germline, CDR1 is SGDLS and CDR2 YYNGEE. CDR3 loop: CASSTRDTDYEQYF. CDR3 in DNA: TGTGCCAGCAGCACTCGGGACACAGACTACGAGCAGTACTTC.

J is TRBJ2-1 and V is TRBV4-2, with 9 bases fitting TRBD1. The CDR3 is made up of 16 amino acids. CDR1 LGHNA and CDR2 YNFKEQ come from the germline V gene. V lost 5 bases to trimming and J lost 7 bases; unmatched junction nucleotides: 12. Written as DNA, the CDR3 is TGTGCCAGCAGCGCAGAGGGACAGGGAAGGTGGAATGAGCAGTTCTTC. This sequence encodes CASSAEGQGRWNEQFF.

The CDR3 nucleotides are TGTGCCAGCGAGGGAGGGGTGCGGGGTACTGAAGCTTTCTTT. Translated, it gives CASEGGVRGTEAFF. The gene calls are TRBV2 and TRBJ1-1, with D possibly TRBD1 on 5 matching bases. V gave up 8 bases and J gave up 5 bases, with 18 bases separating them. The CDR3 contains 14 residues. Germline CDR1 is SNHLY and CDR2 is FYNNEI.

The chain has TRBV7-9 and TRBJ2-1; unclear D gene. The germline gives CDR1 SEHNR, CDR2 FQNEAQ (reference sequence). Trimming stripped 5 bases from V and 12 bases from J, with 20 bases between. The CDR3 has 14 amino acids. The CDR3 loop is CASSPPRDAYRQFF. Here the CDR3 DNA reads TGTGCCAGCAGCCCCCCCCGAGATGCGTATAGGCAGTTCTTC.